Below, one T cell receptor (beta chain) is given with its context. There is no known antigen for this receptor. No base-level quality is on record; no much larger clone is a single base apart. This record belongs to a study of cytomegalovirus exposure and HLA in healthy donors (dated by TCRdb to between 2016 and 2019). A note on the overall study: In an earlier analysis of about 560 of the donors, roughly 300 Gb of sequence data and 90 million to 120 million unique TCR beta sequences from about 179 million T cells were reported. Roughly 290 gigabases of sequencing data and around 80 million unique TCR sequences made up an early release that covered about 640 HLA-typed donors. Of the approximately 400 genotyped donors, approximately 80% fell in the genetic ancestry cluster associated with self-reported Caucasian donors. The study was designed to test whether signatures of past pathogen exposure could be identified by cataloging public T cell receptors. The T cell repertoires of 666 subjects were profiled by immunosequencing and related to cytomegalovirus serostatus. In addition to the first cohort of roughly 670 subjects, a separate validation cohort of about 120 different subjects was used. The study combined high-throughput TCR immunosequencing, statistical association of individual TCRs with disease status, and machine learning to predict cytomegalovirus infection status. A later analysis re-examined previously published TCR beta repertoires from several hundred donors and added high-resolution HLA genotyping to investigate patterns of TCR occurrence. Rather than drawing on any new phenotypic data, the later analysis identified candidate immune exposures from TCR beta sequences and the way those sequences occurred across donors. In an earlier analysis of roughly 600 of the donors, high-throughput TCR beta sequencing was used to judge whether each TCR beta V gene segment behaved as functional or pseudogenic. Alongside the repertoire data, information on donor age, sex, ethnicity and CMV serostatus was compiled. In a later genetic analysis, genome-wide SNP genotypes for about 65% of the roughly 700 donors were used, and that subset was treated as a discovery cohort. Every repertoire in the discovery cohort had been generated on one and the same sequencing platform. HLA typing included class I and class II loci at four-digit resolution. Typing coverage differed by locus: A, B, C, DRB1 and DQB1 were typed in roughly 620-630 donors, DQA1 in roughly 500, DPA1 in around 600, and DPB1 in just under 490. Four to six DR-DQ haplotypes were handled as single units for association and clustering, since linkage in the cohort was strong. Among some 400 genotyped donors of the cohort, an average of approximately 240,000 unique TCR beta nucleotide sequences was sequenced per donor, of which approximately 19% were non-productive. Results the study describes overall, beyond this receptor: The earlier analysis of around 600 of the donors excluded 15 to 20 rarely observed V segments, including chromosome 9 orphons, because counts were too low. At a false discovery rate of 0.05, a later analysis linked under 20,000 TCR beta sequences to specific HLA alleles. In a later genetic analysis, fewer N-insertions in productive TCRs were reported among donors in an Asian-associated ancestry cluster than the roughly 700-donor mean. Several of the top co-occurrence clusters appeared to be linked to parvovirus B19, influenza, CMV and Epstein-Barr virus, according to a later analysis. Because the 87-base-pair reads could not distinguish some IMGT-functional V segments, including TRBV6-2 and TRBV6-3, those segments were excluded. The authors suggested that the approach could potentially be extended to other disease states and immunological phenotypes. According to a later analysis, most CMV-associated TCR beta chains appeared to be HLA-restricted, and the HLA associations seemed to be driven largely by CMV exposure. A total of some 180 TCR beta chains were listed by the study as associated with cytomegalovirus. Only TCR beta chains were sequenced in this cohort, and the absence of alpha or paired-chain data limited detectable features. A few of the identified cytomegalovirus-associated TCR beta chains were confirmed in vitro to be specific for cytomegalovirus antigens. For the cohort, immune exposure information was limited to CMV serostatus. The presence/absence analyses assumed that sequencing depth was roughly uniform across donors, and that assumption may not be true. The sequencing pipeline was judged likely to have produced a cluster of highly shared sequence variants as a technical artifact. While some public TCRs were present in many individuals, most TCR sequences turned up only very rarely across donors. According to a later analysis, TCR association rates differed among HLA loci, with DRB1 alleles showing the most associated TCRs and HLA-C alleles showing the fewest. Broadly in line with IMGT annotations, most TCR beta V segments showed up in productive rearrangements about 90% or about 30% of the time in an earlier analysis of approximately 640 of the donors. An association between a missense DCLRE1C variant and V-gene and J-gene trimming of TCR beta chains was found in a later genetic analysis and replicated in an independent cohort. Correlated functional status among segregating V segments might reflect linkage disequilibrium, but an unknown experimental factor could not be ruled out. In both the original and validation cohorts, the classifier was reported to diagnose cytomegalovirus status with high specificity and sensitivity. When HLA alleles, especially DR and DQ, strongly co-occurred, TCR associations were difficult to assign to individual alleles. Because some donors lacked HLA typing at each locus, the association tests relied only on the typed subset. In a later analysis, HLA-associated TCR beta chains were found to be more clonally expanded and to have lower generation probabilities than equally common non-associated chains. A further reported finding was that TCR beta sequences accurately predicted the HLA-A and HLA-B alleles for most subjects in the first cohort.

To prepare the library, the immunoSEQ multiplex PCR assay was applied. For the multiplex PCR, a mixture combining 60 forward primers for TCR Vbeta segments and 13 reverse primers for TCR Jbeta segments was used. Amplification of the CDR3 region of rearranged TCR beta genes was performed with a multiplex PCR assay on genomic DNA. The Illumina HiSeq System was used to sequence the amplified TCR beta libraries as 87-base-pair reads. As for the authors' bioinformatics: A later analysis counted 65 million to 90 million unique TCR beta chains across the 666 repertoires, and around 9.9 million of these chains were shared by at least two donors. To remove PCR and sequencing errors, raw reads were error-corrected and collapsed into unique sequences using a nearest-neighbor algorithm that merged closely related sequences. To assign V, D and J gene segments, CDR3 sequences were aligned to IMGT reference sequences. For a sequence to be retained, a match of at least six nucleotides was required to both a V gene segment and a J gene segment. Rearrangements were classified as productive when the CDR3 lacked stop codons and remained in frame with V and J, and all other rearrangements were classified as non-productive. CDR3 was defined by IMGT convention, running from the second conserved V-encoded cysteine to the conserved J-encoded phenylalanine. The earlier analysis of a few hundred of the donors excluded any sequence lacking an unambiguous match to a single V gene segment. In an earlier analysis of 587 of the donors, V segments were called functional above 56.7% productive rearrangements and were called segregating when the between-donor standard deviation exceeded 5%. A statistical classification framework was built for diagnosing cytomegalovirus status from the catalog of TCR beta chain sequences. V and J gene assignment, in a later analysis, came from comparing TCR nucleotide sequences with IMGT/GENE-DB human TR gene sequences. Using the TCRdist pipeline, a later analysis assigned CDR3 sequences along with most-parsimonious VDJ recombination scenarios. A later analysis defined each TCR beta chain by its CDR3 amino acid sequence plus V-gene family, and excluded reads lacking a unique V-gene family. To address suspected cross-contamination and a sequencing artifact, a later analysis removed a few hundred highly shared, low-generation-probability nucleotide sequences. For each public chain, a later analysis derived a clonal expansion index from normalized ranks of inferred template counts within each repertoire. In a later analysis, generation probabilities were computed with a VDJ recombination model fitted to out-of-frame rearrangements, and the resulting probabilities were checked against IGoR. In a later analysis, TCR-TCR, TCR-HLA and TCR-CMV co-occurrence was scored with hypergeometric tests, and a repertoire-size bias correction was applied to TCR pairs. In a later analysis, false discovery rates were estimated by permuting HLA or CMV assignments 20 times. A later analysis grouped co-occurring TCRs with DBSCAN, adding TCRdist sequence similarity when clustering within HLA-allele-positive subsets. Repertoires with fewer than 30,000 or more than 120,000 public chains were left out of co-occurrence clustering, as were four to six repertoires with anomalous nucleotide sharing. This is the immuneACCESS table as TCRdb keeps it, with only in-frame sequences that have V and J called. A part of the clones is gone; compared with another copy, unresolved V genes explain less than half, and the rest is unexplained. V and J calls and clone size follow that table, whereas D and trimming were derived from the DNA. Within this sample are about 140,000 clones, with roughly four fifths of them counted one time only. Jointly, the top ten make up more than 9.5% of the sample.

In total, around 600 healthy bone marrow donors made up the cohort. At the time of sampling, all cohort members were nominally healthy, though unrecorded immune exposures were likely present. The donor tested CMV seropositive, placing the donor among the roughly 300 seropositive members of the cohort. Every donor gave a peripheral blood sample, and the peripheral blood mononuclear cells from that sample were used for TCR beta sequencing. Genomic DNA was extracted from the blood cell samples with the Qiagen DNeasy Blood Extraction Kit. V loses 8 bases of germline sequence and J loses 7 bases, and the interval between the two ends is 18 bases. CDR1 and CDR2 were assigned from the germline V gene as MNHEY and SVGAGI. From the cysteine up to the phenylalanine, the CDR3 has a length of 14 residues. Of the read, only the CDR3 DNA is kept; its 42 bases are in frame from base 1.

The source is a woman aged 55 to 70 in good health and CMV-seropositive. The chain links TRBV6-5 with TRBJ2-1; the D gene is perhaps TRBD1, from 6 matching bases. Sequenced material: PBMCs. The CDR3 protein: CASSYGRGSNEQFF. The DNA reads TGTGCCAGCTCTTACGGCAGGGGAAGTAATGAGCAGTTCTTC.